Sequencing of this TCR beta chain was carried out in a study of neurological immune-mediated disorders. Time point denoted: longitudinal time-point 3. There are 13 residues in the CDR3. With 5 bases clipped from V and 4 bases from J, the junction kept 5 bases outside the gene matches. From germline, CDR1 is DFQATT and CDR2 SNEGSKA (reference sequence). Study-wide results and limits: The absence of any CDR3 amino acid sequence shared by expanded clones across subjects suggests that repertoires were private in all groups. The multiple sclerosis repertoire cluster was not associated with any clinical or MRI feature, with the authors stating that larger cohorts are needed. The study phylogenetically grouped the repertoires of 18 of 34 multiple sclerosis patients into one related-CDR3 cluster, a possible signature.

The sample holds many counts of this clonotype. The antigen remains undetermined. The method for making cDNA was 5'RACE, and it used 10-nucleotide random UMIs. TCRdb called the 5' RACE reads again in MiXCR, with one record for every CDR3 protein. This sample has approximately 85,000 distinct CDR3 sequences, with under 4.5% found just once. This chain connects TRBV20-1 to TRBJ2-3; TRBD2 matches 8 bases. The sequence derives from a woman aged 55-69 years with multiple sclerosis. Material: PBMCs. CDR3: CSAGGGLPDTQYF. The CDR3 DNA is TGCAGTGCTGGCGGGGGGCTCCCAGATACGCAGTATTTT.